The 22 T cell receptor beta chains below come from one sample, sequenced in a study of shared clonotypes between healthy human individuals. Measured with immunoSEQ multiplex PCR; TCRdb has only the in-frame clones, and not every one. Of about 1 million clones detected, 60% to 80% appear once; the ten largest clones hold approximately 1.5%. Sequenced material: memory CD4+ T cells sorted from blood. As for subset: CD45RA-negative fraction. These receptors came from a man between 18 and 29 years old in good health.

This rearrangement joins TRBV30 to TRBJ2-6; D is unresolved. V lost 0 bases, J lost 1 base, and 4 bases lay in between. The germline V gene has CDR1 GTSNPN and CDR2 SVGIG (reference sequence). This CDR3 is 14 amino acids long. CDR3: CAWSVVSGANVLTF. In DNA form, the CDR3 reads TGTGCCTGGAGTGTGGTGTCTGGGGCCAACGTCCTGACTTTC.

The chain employs TRBV30 and TRBJ2-4; D uncertain. V lost 3 bases and J 0 bases, leaving 9 bases between the germline ends. The germline CDR1 and CDR2 sequences are GTSNPN and SVGIG (reference sequence). The CDR3 has 14 amino acids. The DNA of the CDR3 is TGTGCCTGGAGGTCAGCGATAGCCAAAAACATTCAGTACTTC. Translated: CAWRSAIAKNIQYF. Drawing the rest from reference TRBV30 and TRBJ2-4, the complete variable domain is SQTIHQWPATLVQPVGSPLSLECTVEGTSNPNLYWYRQAAGRGLQLLFYSVGIGQISSEVPQNLSASRPQDRQFILSSKKLLLSDSGFYLCAWRSAIAKNIQYFGAGTRLSVL.

The chain recombines TRBV2 with TRBJ2-5; D is possibly TRBD2 (5 bases). This CDR3 contains 14 residues. Per germline, CDR1 SNHLY and CDR2 FYNNEI. V lost 7 bases and J lost 5, with 17 bases in between. CDR3 nucleotides: TGTGCCAGCATGGTGGGAGCCGTCGTGGAGACCCAGTACTTC. It encodes CASMVGAVVETQYF.

Written as DNA, the CDR3 is TGTGCCAGCAGTTACATAGCTAGCGGGGGTTACAATGAGCAGTTCTTC. This translates into CASSYIASGGYNEQFF. The chain employs TRBV6-5 and TRBJ2-1, with 10 nucleotides matching TRBD2. Germline CDR1 is MNHEY and CDR2 is SVGAGI. This CDR3 region has 16 residues. V dropped 2 bases and J dropped 4; count of bases not matched to a gene: 5.

At least ten counts were recorded for this clone. V gene TRBV18 combines with J gene TRBJ2-6, with D unclear. This CDR3 has 18 residues. V gave up 2 bases and J gave up 0 bases, with 14 bases separating them. From germline, CDR1 is KGHSH and CDR2 LQKENI. For the CDR3, the DNA is TGTGCCAGCTCACCAATAACGGCAGAGCGCTCTGGGGCCAACGTCCTGACTTTC. Amino acid sequence: CASSPITAERSGANVLTF.

J is TRBJ2-3 and V is TRBV6-5; 9 nucleotides agree with TRBD1. Germline loops: CDR1 MNHEY, CDR2 SVGAGI. J lost 6 bases, V lost 2 bases, and 9 bases had no gene match. The CDR3 is 16 amino acids. The CDR3 spells CASSYGTGNSYDTQYF. CDR3 sequence (DNA): TGTGCCAGCAGTTACGGGACAGGGAATTCGTATGATACGCAGTATTTT.

This chain joins TRBV11-3 and TRBJ1-1; 12 bases agree with TRBD1. The germline CDR1 and CDR2 sequences are SGHNT and YENEEA. The CDR3 totals 14 residues. J lost 6 bases, V lost 5 bases, and 4 bases had no gene match. CDR3 loop: CASSPGQGASEAFF. The CDR3 DNA sequence: TGTGCCAGCAGCCCGGGACAGGGGGCGTCTGAAGCTTTCTTT.

V usage is TRBV2 and J usage is TRBJ1-4; D gene unclear. This CDR3 contains 15 residues. Trimming cost V 3 bases and J 5 bases, with 13 bases left between them. Germline V gene sequence: CDR1 SNHLY, CDR2 FYNNEI. CDR3 in amino acids: CASSEETRQNEKLFF. The CDR3, as DNA: TGTGCCAGCAGTGAGGAGACAAGGCAAAATGAAAAACTGTTTTTT.

For this clone: This sample includes further DNA sequences coding for the same CDR3. The chain is built from TRBV20-1 and TRBJ2-3; D is unclear. The CDR3 sequence is 11 residues long. Deletions cut 3 bases from V and 6 bases from J, with 7 bases between. Germline V gene data show CDR1 as DFQATT and CDR2 as SNEGSKA (reference sequence). The DNA for the CDR3 is TGCAGTGCTAGGGTGTCCGATACGCAGTATTTT. Encoded protein: CSARVSDTQYF.

Notes on this clone: It may be a read error: a sequence one base away is much more abundant. The chain employs TRBV7-2 and TRBJ1-2, with unresolved D. In germline, CDR1 is SGHTA, CDR2 FQGNSA. The V gene lost 5 bases and the J gene lost 2 bases, with 9 bases spanning the gap. The CDR3 consists of 13 residues. In nucleotides, the CDR3 is TGTGCCAGCAGCCCGGACGGAAACTATGGCTACACCTTC. The encoded protein is CASSPDGNYGYTF. Full variable domain (remainder filled in from reference TRBV7-2 and TRBJ1-2): GAGVSQSPSNKVTEKGKDVELRCDPISGHTALYWYRQSLGQGLEFLIYFQGNSAPDKSGLPSDRFSAERTGGSVSTLTIQRTQQEDSAVYLCASSPDGNYGYTFGSGTRLTVV.

This clone showed up just a few times. The V and J genes are TRBV21-1 and TRBJ2-3. TRBV21-1 is noted as a pseudogene. The CDR3 has 16 amino acids. DNA of the CDR3: TGTGCCAGCAGCTTTGAGCCGAACACTGGCACAGATACGCAGTATTTT. Amino acid sequence: CASSFEPNTGTDTQYF.

The chain couples TRBV7-9 to TRBJ2-7, with 8 bases identical to TRBD1. Germline-derived CDR1 and CDR2 are SEHNR and FQNEAQ (reference sequence). The J segment lost 6 bases and the V segment lost 1 base, leaving 8 bases of the junction unmatched. The CDR3 loop spans 15 amino acids. Written as DNA, the CDR3 is TGTGCCAGCAGCTTAGTGGGTGGACAGGGACGCGAGCAGTACTTC. Its translation is CASSLVGGQGREQYF.

The rearrangement joins TRBV6-5 to TRBJ2-6; the D is unclear. This CDR3 comprises 15 residues. Germline V gives CDR1 MNHEY, CDR2 SVGAGI. V lost 7 bases, J lost 4 bases, and 14 bases lay in between. DNA for the CDR3: TGTGCCAGCACCCAGTGGGGATACGGGGCCAACGTCCTGACTTTC. Protein product: CASTQWGYGANVLTF.

V gene TRBV10-3 combines with J gene TRBJ2-7; 9 bases align to TRBD2. In germline, CDR1 is ENHRY, CDR2 SYGVKD. J lost 3 bases, V lost 8 bases, and 8 bases had no gene match. The CDR3 covers 14 residues. Here the CDR3 reads CAIGDSGGNYEQYF. In nucleotides, the CDR3 is TGTGCCATCGGAGATAGCGGGGGCAACTACGAGCAGTACTTC.

This clone was seen ten or more times. Other DNA sequences in this sample translate to the same CDR3. The V call is TRBV4-1, the J call TRBJ1-3; D is unclear. Germline assignment: CDR1 MGHRA and CDR2 YSYEKL. The CDR3 runs 15 residues. V lost 0 bases to trimming and J lost 4 bases, with 10 bases between them. The CDR3 DNA reads TGCGCCAGCAGCCAAGAGAGGCGGGGAGGAAACACCATATATTTT. Its protein is CASSQERRGGNTIYF.

The chain carries TRBV6-1 and TRBJ1-1; the D gene is possibly TRBD1 (5 bases). This CDR3 contains 14 residues. The germline V and J ends were trimmed by 2 bases and 1 base, with 8 bases remaining between them. Germline V gene data show CDR1 as MNHNS and CDR2 as SASEGT. DNA for the CDR3: TGTGCCAGCAGTGAACAGGGAAGGAACACTGAAGCTTTCTTT. Translation gives CASSEQGRNTEAFF.

This chain joins TRBV6-5 and TRBJ2-5; D is undetermined. The CDR3 extends over 11 amino acids. V lost 8 bases and J lost 5, with 9 bases in between. Germline V CDR1 and CDR2: MNHEY, SVGAGI. The CDR3 spells CASSGRETQYF. The DNA for the CDR3 is TGTGCCAGCTCCGGTAGGGAGACCCAGTACTTC.

This clone was counted only a few times. CDR3 coding DNA: TGTGCCAGTAGTAAGACGGTATCACGTAGCGGGGAGCTGTTTTTT. The encoded protein is CASSKTVSRSGELFF. The V and J genes are TRBV19 and TRBJ2-2; no clear D. Trimming pared 4 bases from V and 7 bases from J, leaving 16 bases between. The CDR3 extends over 15 amino acids. Germline-derived CDR1 and CDR2 are LNHDA and SQIVND (reference sequence). Filled out from reference TRBV19 and TRBJ2-2, the complete variable domain reads DGGITQSPKYLFRKEGQNVTLSCEQNLNHDAMYWYRQDPGQGLRLIYYSQIVNDFQKGDIAEGYSVSREKKESFPLTVTSAQKNPTAFYLCASSKTVSRSGELFFGEGSRLTVL.

On this clone: This likely stems from a read error, as it lies one base from a far larger clone. CDR3 in DNA: TGTGCCAGCCTTCAGAACACTGAAGCTTTCTTT. It encodes CASLQNTEAFF. The rearrangement links TRBV6-5 to TRBJ1-1; D call uncertain. The CDR3 spans 11 residues. The germline gives CDR1 MNHEY, CDR2 SVGAGI. V dropped 8 bases and J dropped 1 base, with 5 bases sitting between them.

The J gene is TRBJ1-2, the V gene TRBV2; D not resolved. The germline CDR1 and CDR2 sequences are SNHLY and FYNNEI. The CDR3 consists of 14 residues. With 0 bases removed from V and 8 bases from J, the gap between germline ends came to 13 bases. CDR3: CASSEAGVGPGYTF. CDR3 DNA sequence: TGTGCCAGCAGTGAAGCGGGCGTAGGGCCCGGCTACACCTTC.

The chain is built from TRBV2 and TRBJ2-5; 7 nucleotides match TRBD1. Germline-derived CDR1 and CDR2 are SNHLY and FYNNEI. Trimming took 7 bases from V and 2 from J; bases not matched to a gene: 7. The CDR3 covers 14 residues. The CDR3 DNA reads as TGTGCCAGCACCCTCGACAGGGTTCAAGAGACCCAGTACTTC. Amino acid sequence: CASTLDRVQETQYF.

The chain joins TRBV5-6 to TRBJ1-2; D gene uncertain. Per germline, CDR1 SGHDT and CDR2 YYEEEE. The V gene lost 4 bases and the J gene lost 4 bases, with 14 bases spanning the gap. CDR3 length: 14 residues. The CDR3 here is CASSLSGRGYGYTF. Written as DNA, the CDR3 is TGTGCCAGCAGCCTGTCCGGTAGAGGCTATGGCTACACCTTC.